The T cell receptor (beta chain) described here comes from a study of post-analysis software for immune sequencing data. In the study overall: In terms of disease course, relapsing-remitting, secondary progressive and progressive-relapsing multiple sclerosis were included.

After removal of 3 bases from V and 3 bases from J, the junction contained 3 bases not matched to a gene. This CDR3 spans 14 amino acids. CDR1 is SGHRS and CDR2 is YFSETQ in the germline V gene. Points on this clonotype: Antigen: not known.

Presence of unique molecular identifiers characterized the TCR beta cDNA libraries. MiXCR, run by TCRdb on the PCR reads, gives a single entry per CDR3 protein. Among fewer than 550,000 distinct CDR3 sequences listed, roughly 34% were seen once. Notes on the study in general: Four to six TRBV segments (TRBV5-6, TRBV5-1 and TRBV20-1 among them) occurred more frequently in patients than in controls. Those samples that were prepared in the same batch co-clustered strongly by F measure.

Material for sequencing was blood. The clonotype comes from a girl younger than 18 with multiple sclerosis. The chain links TRBV5-1 to TRBJ2-7, with TRBD2 matching over 10 bases. The DNA of the CDR3 is TGCGCCAGCAGCTCACTAGCGGGGAACTACGAGCAGTACTTC. Translating gives CASSSLAGNYEQYF.